The subject of this entry is one T cell receptor beta chain. Antigen: not known. The sample originates from a study of CD8+ T cells in alopecia areata. Study-wide context: Twice daily, treated patients received 5 to 10 mg of oral tofacitinib. It was 6 to 18 months of tofacitinib, and then there were 6 months off drug.

General observations from the study: It was less clear whether patients shared TCRs than it was in mice, possibly because of HLA. Within the top 100, expanded CD8+ clones significantly decreased with tofacitinib, as did scalp clonality.

Germline V gene lookup returns CDR1 SEHNR and CDR2 FQNEAQ (reference sequence). V gave up 5 bases and J gave up 1 base; unmatched junction bases: 8. The CDR3 spans 16 residues. Treatment described: oral pan-JAK inhibitor, 5-10 mg twice daily. Sequencing used cDNA as its template, made by extracting RNA and reverse transcribing it. Libraries were prepared by immunoSEQ multiplex PCR; TCRdb keeps only in-frame clonotypes and omits some of them. The table lists roughly 100,000 clones, 86% of them singletons, with approximately 12% in the top ten. V is TRBV7-9 and J is TRBJ2-5; 9 bases are a match to TRBD2. The receptor was isolated from a human donor with alopecia areata. The sequenced sample was CD8+ T cells sorted from blood, obtained between weeks 30 and 35, from a patient treated with tofacitinib. CDR3 sequence reads: CASSPSQRGAQETQYF. CDR3 bases: TGTGCCAGCAGCCCCAGTCAGCGGGGGGCCCAAGAGACCCAGTACTTC.